This T cell receptor beta chain is from a study of T cell responses to AZD1222 COVID-19 vaccine. Turning to the study itself: Second-dose recipients at about 4 or about 12 weeks were treated as one pooled group. General study findings and limits: Repertoires were obtained only post-peak T cell response. Mapped onto spike, vaccine-associated CD4 TCRs spanned it and were dominant at 160-218 and 743-854.

Sequencing used immunoSEQ multiplex PCR; TCRdb keeps in-frame clones, though not all of them. The table lists 100,000 to 150,000 clones, over 90% of them singletons. As for this clone: The antigen is not known.

The sequence was collected from an adult in good health. The specimen comprised peripheral blood, sampled on day 0 of AZD1222 vaccination.

This CDR3 is CASSGDAGGYEQFF. The CDR3 bases are TGTGCCAGCAGTGGGGACGCGGGAGGCTATGAGCAGTTCTTC. The chain links TRBV27 to TRBJ2-1; 8 nucleotides align to TRBD2. Germline assignment: CDR1 MNHEY and CDR2 SMNVEV (reference sequence). CDR3 length: 14 amino acids. J gave up 8 bases and V 5 bases, and 8 bases lay outside the gene matches.